Listed here are 18 T cell receptor beta chains from one sample, sequenced in a study of blood T cell repertoires in COVID-19 (TCRdb year 2020). Library preparation was by the immunoSEQ multiplex PCR assay. TCRdb took this table from immuneACCESS and kept in-frame rearrangements with V and J called. Such tables lack part of the clones; where checked against another copy, unresolved V genes explain under half of the gap, and the rest is unexplained. In all, the sample holds a few hundred thousand clones, and 89% of those were seen once. About 2.9% of the sample comes from the top ten. Material for sequencing was peripheral blood. Source of these receptors: a woman aged 25 to 39 with COVID-19, enrolled during active disease.

CDR3 residues: CAWSYTEAFF. The CDR3 DNA is TGTGCCTGGAGCTACACTGAAGCTTTCTTT. The chain joins TRBV30 to TRBJ1-1; D unclear. V dropped 3 bases and J dropped 3 bases, with 2 bases sitting between them. CDR1 GTSNPN and CDR2 SVGIG come from the germline V gene (reference sequence). CDR3 length: 10 amino acids.

The chain is built from TRBV2 and TRBJ2-1; no clear D gene. CDR1 and CDR2 (germline): SNHLY, FYNNEI. The V and J ends lost 7 bases and 4 bases respectively, with 5 bases between them. The CDR3 is 11 residues long. The CDR3: CASTMYNEQFF. DNA for the CDR3: TGTGCCAGCACCATGTACAATGAGCAGTTCTTC.

The chain is built from TRBV7-9 and TRBJ2-1; 10 bases agree with TRBD2. Unmatched junction bases numbered 12, after V lost 7 bases and J lost 6 bases. The CDR3 extends over 16 amino acids. Germline V lookup: CDR1 SEHNR, CDR2 FQNEAQ (reference sequence). The CDR3 DNA sequence: TGTGCCAGCAACCCAAGCCGACTAGCGGGTCGCAATGAGCAGTTCTTC. Translation gives CASNPSRLAGRNEQFF.

The chain is built from TRBV30 and TRBJ2-3, with 8 positions matching TRBD2. Germline V gene lookup returns CDR1 GTSNPN and CDR2 SVGIG (reference sequence). The CDR3 length is 13 residues. V dropped 4 bases and J dropped 0; count of bases not matched to a gene: 0. The CDR3 here is CAWTSGSTDTQYF. CDR3 coding DNA: TGTGCCTGGACTAGCGGGAGCACAGATACGCAGTATTTT.

This chain joins TRBV5-1 and TRBJ1-1, with a possible D match to TRBD1 (6 bases). The CDR3 contains 15 residues. CDR1 is SGHRS, CDR2 YFSETQ, per germline. Trimming cost V 0 bases and J 3 bases, with 12 bases left between them. The CDR3 region is CASSLGSPGDTEAFF. The CDR3 coding sequence is TGCGCCAGCAGCTTGGGATCCCCAGGGGACACTGAAGCTTTCTTT.

This sequence joins TRBV6-1 and TRBJ2-7; 9 bases agree with TRBD1. Trimming cost V 4 bases and J 3 bases; bases outside gene matches: 10. The germline V gene has CDR1 MNHNS and CDR2 SASEGT. This CDR3 comprises 16 residues. DNA of the CDR3: TGTGCCAGCAGTGCGACCAGGACAGGGGAGAACTACGAGCAGTACGTC. Residues: CASSATRTGENYEQYV.

This chain uses TRBV13 with TRBJ2-7; no firm D call. The V and J ends lost 3 bases and 2 bases respectively, with 5 bases between them. CDR3 length: 12 residues. Germline loops: CDR1 PRHDT, CDR2 FYEKMQ (reference sequence). In nucleotides, the CDR3 is TGTGCCAGCAGCTTTAATACCTACGAGCAGTACTTC. Protein sequence: CASSFNTYEQYF.

Notes on this clone: Additional DNA sequences in this sample encode the identical CDR3. V usage is TRBV3-1 (or the pseudogene TRBV3-2) and J usage is TRBJ1-1; D gene ambiguous. CDR3 length equals 13 residues. Germline V gives CDR1 LGHDT, CDR2 YNNKEL (reference sequence). V was pared by 0 bases and J by 5 bases, with 7 bases between. The CDR3 reads CASSQDRGTEAFF. The DNA of the CDR3 is TGTGCCAGCAGCCAAGACAGAGGGACTGAAGCTTTCTTT.

This chain connects TRBV19 to TRBJ2-4, with 11 bases aligning to TRBD1. J gave up 3 bases and V 9 bases, and 4 bases lay outside the gene matches. The germline CDR1 and CDR2 sequences are LNHDA and SQIVND (reference sequence). The CDR3 consists of 14 residues. This CDR3 reads CASAGQGVKNIQYF. As DNA, the CDR3 is TGTGCCAGCGCGGGACAGGGGGTCAAAAACATTCAGTACTTC.

V and J are TRBV28 and TRBJ2-3; D perhaps matches TRBD1 (5 bases). V shed 6 bases and J shed 0 bases, with 13 bases lying between them. Germline V gene data show CDR1 as MDHEN and CDR2 as SYDVKM. The CDR3 spans 15 residues. Here the CDR3 reads CASSQWGRSTDTQYF. The CDR3 coding sequence is TGTGCCAGCAGCCAATGGGGCAGGAGCACAGATACGCAGTATTTT.

The rearrangement uses TRBV10-3 and TRBJ2-2; 9 bases align to TRBD2. V lost 2 bases, J lost 5 bases, and 6 bases stayed unmatched. There are 16 residues in the CDR3. Germline loops: CDR1 ENHRY, CDR2 SYGVKD. The DNA for the CDR3 is TGTGCCATCAGTGAGGGGCGGGAGGGCCGGACCGGGGAGCTGTTTTTT. This encodes CAISEGREGRTGELFF.

The chain carries TRBV10-3 and TRBJ1-2; the D gene is possibly TRBD1 (6 bases). The CDR3 is 18 residues long. CDR1 and CDR2 from the germline V gene are ENHRY and SYGVKD. V lost 4 bases to trimming and J lost 0 bases, with 21 bases between them. The chain's CDR3 is CAISGQGSRDTSNYGYTF. The CDR3 DNA reads TGTGCCATCAGTGGTCAGGGGTCCCGGGACACGTCTAACTATGGCTACACCTTC.

V gene TRBV28 combines with J gene TRBJ1-2; D call uncertain. The CDR3 totals 12 residues. The germline V gene has CDR1 MDHEN and CDR2 SYDVKM. V dropped 5 bases and J dropped 5 bases, with 9 bases sitting between them. CDR3 region: CASSPEEYGYTF. The CDR3 DNA is TGTGCCAGCAGTCCCGAGGAGTATGGCTACACCTTC.

Of note for this clone: Mismatch with germline at one junction end may stem from a read error. This chain's CDR3 is CSVEGGSREEGNTIYF. In nucleotides, the CDR3 is TGCAGCGTGGAAGGGGGGTCCAGGGAGGAAGGAAACACCATATATTTT. V is TRBV29-1 and J is TRBJ1-3, with TRBD1 as a possible D gene (6 bases). The CDR3 is made up of 16 amino acids. The germline CDR1 and CDR2 sequences are SQVTM and ANQGSEA. Complete variable domain (other parts from reference TRBV29-1 and TRBJ1-3): SAVISQKPSRDICQRGTSLTIQCQVDSQVTMMFWYRQQPGQSLTLIATANQGSEATYESGFVIDKFPISRPNLTFSTLTVSNMSPEDSSIYLCSVEGGSREEGNTIYFGEGSWLTVV.

The V call is TRBV7-6, the J call TRBJ1-6; D is unclear. Trimming took off 1 base at V and 0 bases at J, with 10 bases between the two ends. CDR3 size: 17 residues. CDR1 is SGHVS, CDR2 FNYEAQ, per germline. The CDR3 region is CASSLGRVFSYNSPLHF. Here the CDR3 DNA reads TGTGCCAGCAGCTTAGGCCGGGTCTTCTCCTATAATTCACCCCTCCACTTT.

This chain connects TRBV6-2 or TRBV6-3 to TRBJ1-5; possibly TRBD1 for D (6 bases). This CDR3 comprises 15 residues. CDR1 and CDR2 from the germline V gene are MNHEY and SVGEGT. V shed 4 bases and J shed 3 bases, with 13 bases lying between them. The CDR3 nucleotides read TGTGCCAGCAGTTGGGGGCAGGGCCTCAATCAGCCCCAGCATTTT. Translated, it gives CASSWGQGLNQPQHF.

The chain links TRBV20-1 to TRBJ2-5, with 8 bases identical to TRBD1. CDR3 size: 14 residues. Losses at the gene ends were 3 bases for V and 2 bases for J; bases not matched to a gene: 5. Per germline, CDR1 DFQATT and CDR2 SNEGSKA (reference sequence). The CDR3 protein is CSASRGQEQETQYF. In nucleotides, the CDR3 is TGCAGTGCTAGTCGGGGACAGGAACAAGAGACCCAGTACTTC.

The V gene is TRBV14, the J gene TRBJ2-1; TRBD2 agrees at 10 bases. Per the germline V gene, CDR1 is SGHDN and CDR2 is FVKESK. The length of the CDR3 is 15 residues. V dropped 2 bases and J dropped 6; count of bases not matched to a gene: 4. The CDR3 DNA sequence: TGTGCCAGCAGCCAACTAGCGGGAGCGGGCAATGAGCAGTTCTTC. Translation: CASSQLAGAGNEQFF.